This T cell receptor beta chain was captured in a study of blood T cell repertoires in COVID-19. At the level of the study: The United States, Italy and Spain supplied acute and convalescent COVID-19 samples. Sample material is recorded as cDNA or gDNA derived from T cells, B-cell-depleted T cells, or PBMCs.

Original methodology: Reference gene primer amplification in the assay estimated nucleated cell counts. Repertoires were generated with immunoSEQ multiplex PCR, while TCRdb's copy carries only in-frame clones and drops some. V and J calls and clone size are as listed in that table; D and trimming were resolved from the DNA. The sample holds some 150,000 clones, about 87% seen once. V lost 1 base and J 0 bases, leaving 6 bases between the germline ends. Germline-derived CDR1 and CDR2 are SEHNR and FQNEAQ (reference sequence). The CDR3 has 14 residues. The chain has TRBV7-9 and TRBJ1-1, with D hard to call. The sequenced sample was peripheral blood. The receptor was isolated from a woman aged 40 to 50 with acute or convalescent COVID-19. The CDR3 loop is CASSLVAVNTEAFF. The CDR3 DNA reads as TGTGCCAGCAGCTTAGTAGCGGTGAACACTGAAGCTTTCTTT.